This TCR beta chain emerged from a study of metastatic and nonmetastatic thyroid tumors. About the research overall: Comparison of repertoires was carried out across blood and tumor or nodule tissue from malignant and benign thyroid patients.

This clone was picked up many times. Its specificity is not known. Thyroid surgery took place with no prior treatment in any patient. General study results and limits: Significantly greater TCR beta diversity was reportedly found in malignant thyroid tumors than in benign nodules (in blood and tumor).

In the original processing: Across clinicopathological groups, CDR3 differences served as the basis for building a distant-metastasis classifier for papillary thyroid cancer. TCRdb reprocessed the PCR reads using MiXCR. For this entry, the V and J calls and clone size follow TCRdb and not the study's own pipeline. The top ten hold approximately 3.9% of the sample, which has about 40,000 clones, approximately 15% seen once. Per germline, CDR1 SGHRS and CDR2 YFSETQ. V lost 4 bases and J lost 6; bases outside the gene matches: 6. This CDR3 contains 14 residues. The chain joins TRBV5-1 to TRBJ2-1; 8 bases fit TRBD2. This sequence originates from a female donor with papillary thyroid cancer or a benign thyroid nodule (not recorded which). Some clones in this sample may be carry-over from other donors' samples. Input material: blood. CDR3 sequence (DNA): TGCGCCAGCAGCACCAGACGGGAGGGCAATGAGCAGTTCTTC. Its translation is CASSTRREGNEQFF.